The source of this T cell receptor (beta chain) is a study of vaccination effects on CD4 cells after COVID-19. Study in general: Participants received two doses of either the BNT162b2 or mRNA-1273 vaccine.

Prior to sequencing, the ViraFEST assay stimulated PBMC with viral peptide pools, which expanded the antigen-specific CD4+ T cells. Investigators separated out CD4+ T cells once approximately 11 days of culture had passed. Nobody among the vaccine recipients had prior SARS-CoV-2 infection (nucleocapsid antibodies were negative). They grew some 1.9 million PBMC in each well, adding about 9.5 IU/ml IL-2 and 10 ug/ml peptides. The count of this clone is one. Antigen unknown. Repertoires were generated with immunoSEQ multiplex PCR, while TCRdb's copy carries only in-frame clones and drops some. Among 25,000 to 30,000 clones listed, approximately 72% were seen once. The CDR3 sequence is 13 residues long. V lost 4 bases and J lost 7, with 11 bases in between. Germline lookup yields CDR1 SGHTA and CDR2 FQGNSA.

The J gene is TRBJ2-1, the V gene TRBV7-2; no clear D. Specimen: CD4+ T cells from PBMCs cultured with SARS-CoV-2 spike peptides, collected before COVID-19 vaccination. This clonotype was obtained from a human donor who received a COVID-19 vaccine. CDR3 DNA: TGTGCCAGCAGCTCTTACGAAGGAAATGAGCAGTTCTTC. Translation: CASSSYEGNEQFF.